A single sample gave rise to the 26 T cell receptor beta chains below, sequenced in a study of beta chain features in type 1 diabetes (dated by TCRdb to between 2018 and 2020). Libraries were constructed by the immunoSEQ multiplex PCR assay. All of the isolated RNA was reverse transcribed with the High Capacity cDNA Reverse Transcription Kit, so expressed TCRB transcripts were sequenced. As stored in TCRdb, this immuneACCESS dataset retains in-frame rearrangements with V and J assigned. A fraction of the clones does not appear; measured against another copy, unresolved V genes explain less than half of the discrepancy, and the remainder lacks a known reason. Counted in this sample were about 360,000 clones; approximately 12% of them appeared once. Of the sample, more than 0.015% is held by the ten largest clones. Specimen: naive CD4+ T cells from blood. The cell subset or site label here, explained by the study, means: true naive CD4+ T cells. The source is a man between 18 and 35 years old in good health.

The chain couples TRBV19 to TRBJ1-1, with D perhaps TRBD1 (6 bases). V was shortened by 6 bases and J by 3 bases, with 11 bases between the two germline ends. This CDR3 comprises 13 residues. Germline CDR1 LNHDA, CDR2 SQIVND (reference sequence). This CDR3 reads CASSPGGDTEAFF. DNA of the CDR3: TGTGCCAGTAGCCCGGGGGGCGACACTGAAGCTTTCTTT. Together with reference TRBV19 and TRBJ1-1, the CDR3 gives the full variable domain: DGGITQSPKYLFRKEGQNVTLSCEQNLNHDAMYWYRQDPGQGLRLIYYSQIVNDFQKGDIAEGYSVSREKKESFPLTVTSAQKNPTAFYLCASSPGGDTEAFFGQGTRLTVV.

V is TRBV5-6 and J is TRBJ2-2, with a weak D call TRBD1 (6 bases). CDR3 length: 14 amino acids. V gave up 5 bases and J gave up 8 bases, with 16 bases separating them. Germline-derived CDR1 and CDR2 are SGHDT and YYEEEE. The DNA for the CDR3 is TGTGCCAGCAGACAGGACAGATACAAGGGGGAGCTGTTTTTT. Translation: CASRQDRYKGELFF.

The rearrangement joins TRBV6-6 to TRBJ2-7, with 10 bases fitting TRBD1. The CDR3 is 16 residues long. CDR1 MNHNY and CDR2 SVGAGI come from the germline V gene (reference sequence). Losses at the gene ends were 6 bases for V and 6 bases for J; bases not matched to a gene: 14. CDR3 nucleotides: TGTGCCAGCAGGCAGCGACCGGGACAGGGGTTCTCCGAGCAGTACTTC. This codes for CASRQRPGQGFSEQYF.

This clone has a handful of counts. This chain connects TRBV6-5 to TRBJ2-3; 12 bases map to TRBD2. Germline lookup yields CDR1 MNHEY and CDR2 SVGAGI. With V trimmed by 0 bases and J by 8 bases, 6 bases remained unmatched. The CDR3 runs 16 residues. This CDR3 is CASSYSRSSGGGTQYF. DNA for the CDR3: TGTGCCAGCAGTTACTCGAGGTCTAGCGGGGGGGGTACGCAGTATTTT.

The rearrangement joins TRBV4-3 to TRBJ2-2; D is possibly TRBD2 (6 bases). Germline values: CDR1 LGHNA, CDR2 YSLEER. Trimming removed 1 base from V and 5 bases from J, with 11 bases in between. This CDR3 spans 15 amino acids. The CDR3 reads CASSQAGLQTGELFF. In DNA, the CDR3 is TGCGCCAGCAGCCAAGCGGGACTCCAAACCGGGGAGCTGTTTTTT.

This clone was counted only a few times. This same CDR3 is encoded by further DNA sequences in the sample. The chain recombines TRBV7-2 with TRBJ1-5; possibly TRBD1 for D (6 bases). The V gene's germline CDR1 is SGHTA and CDR2 FQGNSA. The CDR3 contains 13 residues. Trimming cost V 6 bases and J 4 bases, with 10 bases left between them. CDR3 nucleotide sequence: TGTGCCAGCAGTGGACAGAGTAATCAGCCCCAGCATTTT. It yields the protein CASSGQSNQPQHF. Full variable domain (remainder filled in from reference TRBV7-2 and TRBJ1-5): GAGVSQSPSNKVTEKGKDVELRCDPISGHTALYWYRQSLGQGLEFLIYFQGNSAPDKSGLPSDRFSAERTGGSVSTLTIQRTQQEDSAVYLCASSGQSNQPQHFGDGTRLSIL.

This clone has just a few counts. This chain links TRBV30 with TRBJ1-4, with D unclear. CDR1 is GTSNPN and CDR2 is SVGIG in the germline V gene (reference sequence). Trimming took off 2 bases at V and 10 bases at J, with 8 bases between the two ends. This CDR3 is built from 11 residues. CDR3 region: CAWSSGGKLFF. The CDR3 DNA reads as TGTGCCTGGAGTTCAGGTGGAAAACTGTTTTTT.

As for this clone: Distinct nucleotide sequences in the sample also encode this CDR3. This CDR3 is CSVGQGVDYGYTF. The CDR3 nucleotides are TGCAGCGTTGGGCAGGGGGTTGACTATGGCTACACCTTC. The rearrangement links TRBV29-1 to TRBJ1-2, with 7 bases matching TRBD1. CDR3 length equals 13 residues. The germline V gene encodes CDR1 SQVTM and CDR2 ANQGSEA. The V gene end was trimmed by 4 bases and the J gene end by 3 bases; junction bases not matched to a gene: 5.

The rearrangement links TRBV7-3 to TRBJ2-1; 10 bases map to TRBD2. This CDR3 comprises 15 residues. J was trimmed by 5 bases and V by 6 bases; bases with no gene match: 7. The germline V gene has CDR1 SGHTA and CDR2 FQGTGA. This CDR3 reads CASRSQLAGDNEQFF. For the CDR3, the DNA is TGTGCCAGCAGATCCCAGCTAGCGGGGGACAATGAGCAGTTCTTC.

The chain recombines TRBV4-2 with TRBJ2-5; TRBD1 is a possible D gene (6 bases). Trimming took off 3 bases at V and 4 bases at J, with 12 bases between the two ends. The CDR3 runs 14 residues. CDR1 is LGHNA and CDR2 is YNFKEQ in the germline V gene. CDR3 region: CASSQQEGGETQYF. For the CDR3, the DNA is TGTGCCAGCAGCCAGCAGGAAGGGGGAGAGACCCAGTACTTC.

The J gene is TRBJ2-7, the V gene TRBV28; 13 bases map to TRBD2. J lost 5 bases, V lost 2 bases, and 3 bases had no gene match. The length of the CDR3 is 15 residues. The germline CDR1 and CDR2 sequences are MDHEN and SYDVKM. CDR3 sequence reads: CASSLAGTSGNEQYF. The CDR3 DNA reads as TGTGCCAGCAGTTTAGCCGGGACTAGCGGGAACGAGCAGTACTTC.

The chain has TRBV30 and TRBJ2-7; TRBD2 might be the D (6 bases). This CDR3 comprises 13 residues. Germline values: CDR1 GTSNPN, CDR2 SVGIG (reference sequence). V was shortened by 6 bases and J by 5 bases, with 17 bases between the two germline ends. CDR3 DNA sequence: TGTGCCTGCCCCAGCGGGTTGGGAAACGAGCAGTACTTC. Translation: CACPSGLGNEQYF. Together with reference TRBV30 and TRBJ2-7, the CDR3 gives the full variable domain: SQTIHQWPATLVQPVGSPLSLECTVEGTSNPNLYWYRQAAGRGLQLLFYSVGIGQISSEVPQNLSASRPQDRQFILSSKKLLLSDSGFYLCACPSGLGNEQYFGPGTRLTVT.

A remark on this clone: Other DNA sequences from this sample encode an identical CDR3 as well. This chain links TRBV5-1 with TRBJ2-3; D might be TRBD2 (6 bases). V was cut by 0 bases and J by 0 bases, with 8 bases left in between. From germline, CDR1 is SGHRS and CDR2 YFSETQ. The CDR3 contains 15 residues. The CDR3 DNA follows: TGCGCCAGCAGCTTGGAGCGGGCTAGCACAGATACGCAGTATTTT. It is translated as CASSLERASTDTQYF.

The genes are TRBV2 and TRBJ2-7; 7 bases line up with TRBD1. The J segment lost 6 bases and the V segment lost 6 bases, leaving 14 bases of the junction unmatched. There are 15 residues in the CDR3. Germline CDR1 and CDR2: SNHLY and FYNNEI. CDR3 protein: CASRNRQGPSGEQYF. In nucleotides, the CDR3 is TGTGCCAGCAGAAATAGACAGGGACCTTCGGGCGAGCAGTACTTC.

V usage is TRBV6-5 and J usage is TRBJ2-7; 8 bases line up with TRBD1. Per germline, CDR1 MNHEY and CDR2 SVGAGI. V shed 6 bases, J shed 1 base, and the junction held 5 bases outside the gene matches. The CDR3 has 14 residues. The CDR3 is CASRAGTGSYEQYF. In DNA, the CDR3 is TGTGCCAGCAGAGCCGGGACAGGTTCCTACGAGCAGTACTTC.

This clone was counted many times. This chain links TRBV7-9 with TRBJ2-1; D ambiguous. This CDR3 contains 11 residues. V was trimmed by 5 bases and J by 6 bases, leaving 5 bases between them. Germline loops: CDR1 SEHNR, CDR2 FQNEAQ (reference sequence). CDR3 in amino acids: CASSPPNEQFF. The CDR3 DNA reads as TGTGCCAGCAGCCCTCCCAATGAGCAGTTCTTC.

V usage is TRBV18 and J usage is TRBJ2-4, with 7 positions matching TRBD2. The CDR3 is made up of 15 amino acids. The germline CDR1 and CDR2 sequences are KGHSH and LQKENI. The ends lost 6 bases at V and 1 base at J; junction bases unmatched: 6. CDR3 loop: CASSARAGAKNIQYF. The CDR3 DNA sequence: TGTGCCAGCTCGGCCAGAGCGGGGGCCAAAAACATTCAGTACTTC.

This clone was observed a few times. The rearrangement uses TRBV27 and TRBJ2-4, with 10 positions matching TRBD1. J gave up 7 bases and V 4 bases, and 13 bases lay outside the gene matches. This CDR3 is built from 17 residues. Germline V gene sequence: CDR1 MNHEY, CDR2 SMNVEV (reference sequence). CDR3 sequence reads: CASSSRQGALGGNIQYF. For the CDR3, the DNA is TGTGCCAGCAGTTCTCGACAGGGGGCTCTAGGGGGGAACATTCAGTACTTC.

This clone was seen a handful of times. The V gene is TRBV7-3, the J gene TRBJ2-1; no firm D call. This CDR3 region has 13 residues. V gave up 0 bases and J gave up 7 bases, with 7 bases separating them. Germline assignment: CDR1 SGHTA and CDR2 FQGTGA. The CDR3 DNA follows: TGTGCCAGCAGCTTAACGAGGCAAAATGAGCAGTTCTTC. This sequence encodes CASSLTRQNEQFF.

This clone was counted a few times. V is TRBV19 and J is TRBJ1-2, with D possibly being TRBD1 (6 bases). The CDR3 extends over 13 amino acids. V was trimmed by 5 bases and J by 3 bases, leaving 10 bases between them. Per the germline V gene, CDR1 is LNHDA and CDR2 is SQIVND (reference sequence). The CDR3 reads CASSRDTYYGYTF. The CDR3 DNA reads as TGTGCCAGTAGTCGGGACACCTACTATGGCTACACCTTC.

The chain carries TRBV6-6 and TRBJ1-1, with D possibly matching TRBD1 (5 bases). V was cut by 8 bases and J by 8 bases, with 15 bases left in between. This CDR3 has 12 amino acids. Germline V gene sequence: CDR1 MNHNY, CDR2 SVGAGI (reference sequence). The CDR3 DNA follows: TGTGCCAGCTCAACTGGGGCGGGAGAAGCTTTCTTT. Amino acid sequence: CASSTGAGEAFF.

The rearrangement links TRBV9 to TRBJ2-5; 7 nucleotides match TRBD1. CDR1 and CDR2 (germline): SGDLS, YYNGEE. The CDR3 length is 15 residues. V trimming: 6 bases; J trimming: 4 bases; junction bases outside the gene matches: 12. Here the CDR3 DNA reads TGTGCCAGCACTACTCCAAGGGGGCCGGGAGAGACCCAGTACTTC. The encoded protein is CASTTPRGPGETQYF.

This clone was observed a handful of times. The chain uses TRBV4-3 and TRBJ2-1; D is undetermined. This CDR3 has 16 amino acids. The V and J ends lost 1 base and 2 bases respectively, with 12 bases between them. Germline loops: CDR1 LGHNA, CDR2 YSLEER. The CDR3 DNA is TGCGCCAGCAGCCAAGTTGGGCCAGTGACCTACAATGAGCAGTTCTTC. Translating it yields CASSQVGPVTYNEQFF.

This clone has just a few counts. The chain is built from TRBV2 and TRBJ2-1; TRBD1 matches 12 bases. The CDR3 is 14 residues long. Germline V gives CDR1 SNHLY, CDR2 FYNNEI. V was pared by 4 bases and J by 7 bases, with 2 bases of the junction left unmatched. The CDR3, as DNA: TGTGCCAGCAGTGGGGGACAGGGGGCAAATGAGCAGTTCTTC. Translated, it gives CASSGGQGANEQFF.

The rearrangement links TRBV7-9 to TRBJ2-7; 7 nucleotides match TRBD2. CDR1 SEHNR and CDR2 FQNEAQ come from the germline V gene (reference sequence). J was trimmed by 0 bases and V by 1 base; bases with no gene match: 12. The CDR3 spans 18 residues. CDR3 DNA sequence: TGTGCCAGCAGCTTAGGTGTTGGGGGGGGGACGGCCTCCTACGAGCAGTACTTC. This codes for CASSLGVGGGTASYEQYF.

A few counts support this clone. The chain joins TRBV25-1 to TRBJ1-1; 9 bases are a match to TRBD1. With 1 base clipped from V and 11 bases from J, the junction kept 8 bases outside the gene matches. The CDR3 sequence is 14 residues long. Per germline, CDR1 MGHDK and CDR2 SYGVNS. CDR3 DNA: TGTGCCAGCAGTGAATCCAGGACAGGGGTGAATGCTTTCTTT. Protein product: CASSESRTGVNAFF.